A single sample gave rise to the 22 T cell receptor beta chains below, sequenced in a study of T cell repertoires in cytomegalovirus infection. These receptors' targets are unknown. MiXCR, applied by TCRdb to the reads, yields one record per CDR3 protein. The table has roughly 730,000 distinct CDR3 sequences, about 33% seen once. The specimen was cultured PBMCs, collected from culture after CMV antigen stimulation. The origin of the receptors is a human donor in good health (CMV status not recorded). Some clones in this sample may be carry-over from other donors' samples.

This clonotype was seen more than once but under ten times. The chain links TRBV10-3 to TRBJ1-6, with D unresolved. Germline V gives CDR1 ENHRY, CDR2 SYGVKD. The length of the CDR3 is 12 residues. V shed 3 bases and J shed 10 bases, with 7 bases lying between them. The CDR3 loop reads CAISDMGSPLHF. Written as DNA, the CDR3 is TGTGCCATCAGTGATATGGGATCACCCCTCCACTTT.

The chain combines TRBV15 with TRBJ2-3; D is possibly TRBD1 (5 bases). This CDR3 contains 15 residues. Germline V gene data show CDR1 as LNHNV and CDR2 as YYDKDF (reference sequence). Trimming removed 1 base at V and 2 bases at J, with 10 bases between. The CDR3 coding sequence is TGTGCCACCAGCAGAGGAGCAGGGCCCACAGATACGCAGTATTTT. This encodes CATSRGAGPTDTQYF.

The CDR3 region has the DNA TGTGCCAGCAGTCCGGGCGGGAGTGCCGCAGATACGCAGTATTTT. As protein: CASSPGGSAADTQYF. The V call is TRBV28, the J call TRBJ2-3, with 7 bases lining up with TRBD2. The CDR3 length is 15 residues. The V segment lost 5 bases and the J segment 4 bases; nucleotides outside the gene matches: 9. Germline loops: CDR1 MDHEN, CDR2 SYDVKM.

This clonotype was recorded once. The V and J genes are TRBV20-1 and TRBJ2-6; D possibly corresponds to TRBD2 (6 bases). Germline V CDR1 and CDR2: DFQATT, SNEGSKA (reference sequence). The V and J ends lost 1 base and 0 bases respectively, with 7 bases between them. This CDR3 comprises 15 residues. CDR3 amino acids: CSARGRGSGANVLTF. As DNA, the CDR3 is TGCAGTGCTAGAGGGCGGGGCTCTGGGGCCAACGTCCTGACTTTC.

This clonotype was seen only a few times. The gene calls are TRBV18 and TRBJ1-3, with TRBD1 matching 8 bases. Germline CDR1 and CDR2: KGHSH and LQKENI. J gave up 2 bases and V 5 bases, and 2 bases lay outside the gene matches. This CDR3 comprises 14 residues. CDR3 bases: TGTGCCAGCTCAAAGGACAGGGCTGGAAACACCATATATTTT. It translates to CASSKDRAGNTIYF.

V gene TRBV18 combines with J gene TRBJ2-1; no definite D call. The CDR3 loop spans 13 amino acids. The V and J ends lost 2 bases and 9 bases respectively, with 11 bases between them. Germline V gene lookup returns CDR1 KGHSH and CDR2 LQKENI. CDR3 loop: CASSPTDLSEQFF. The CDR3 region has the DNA TGTGCCAGCTCACCAACAGACTTAAGTGAGCAGTTCTTC.

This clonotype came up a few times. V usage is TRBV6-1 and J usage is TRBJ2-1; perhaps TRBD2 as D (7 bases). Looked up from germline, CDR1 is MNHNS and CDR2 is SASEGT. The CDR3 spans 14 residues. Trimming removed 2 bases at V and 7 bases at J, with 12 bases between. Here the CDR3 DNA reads TGTGCCAGCAGTGAACCAAAGGGGGGGAATGAGCAGTTCTTC. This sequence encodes CASSEPKGGNEQFF.

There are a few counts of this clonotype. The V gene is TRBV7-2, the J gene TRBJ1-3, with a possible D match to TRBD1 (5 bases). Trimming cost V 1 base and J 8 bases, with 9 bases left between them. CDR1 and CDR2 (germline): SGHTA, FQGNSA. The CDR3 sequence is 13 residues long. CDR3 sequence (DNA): TGTGCCAGCAGCTTAGTGGGGGGAGACACCATATATTTT. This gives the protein CASSLVGGDTIYF.

CDR3 coding DNA: TGCGCCAGCAATGACAGGCCGGATACGCAGTATTTT. Amino acid sequence: CASNDRPDTQYF. The genes are TRBV10-2 and TRBJ2-3; maybe TRBD1 (6 bases). The V and J ends lost 7 bases and 6 bases respectively, with 11 bases between them. Germline assignment: CDR1 WSHSY and CDR2 SAAADI. The CDR3 is made up of 12 amino acids.

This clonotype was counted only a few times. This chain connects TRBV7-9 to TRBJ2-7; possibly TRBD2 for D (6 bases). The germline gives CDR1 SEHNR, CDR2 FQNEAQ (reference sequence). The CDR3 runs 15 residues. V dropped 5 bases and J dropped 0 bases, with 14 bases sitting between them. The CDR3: CASSPFRERSYEQYF. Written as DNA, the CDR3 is TGTGCCAGCAGCCCCTTTCGGGAGCGCTCCTACGAGCAGTACTTC.

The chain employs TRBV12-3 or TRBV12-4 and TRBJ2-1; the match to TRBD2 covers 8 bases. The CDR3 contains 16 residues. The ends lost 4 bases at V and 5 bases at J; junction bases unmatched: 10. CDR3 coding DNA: TGTGCCAGCAGTTCCAAAGGGACTAGGACCCACAATGAGCAGTTCTTC. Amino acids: CASSSKGTRTHNEQFF.

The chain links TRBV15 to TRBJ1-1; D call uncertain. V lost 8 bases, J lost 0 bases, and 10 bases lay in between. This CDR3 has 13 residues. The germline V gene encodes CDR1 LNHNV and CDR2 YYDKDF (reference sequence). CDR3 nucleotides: TGTGCCACCGGTCTCAGGATGAACACTGAAGCTTTCTTT. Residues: CATGLRMNTEAFF.

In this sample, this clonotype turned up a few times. The CDR3 region is CASSLRVGDSSYEQYF. The CDR3 region has the DNA TGTGCCAGCAGCTTAAGGGTTGGGGACAGTTCCTACGAGCAGTACTTC. The V call is TRBV7-2, the J call TRBJ2-7, with TRBD1 identical over 7 bases. V was pared by 2 bases and J by 1 base, with 8 bases of the junction left unmatched. CDR1 SGHTA and CDR2 FQGNSA come from the germline V gene. The CDR3 covers 16 residues.

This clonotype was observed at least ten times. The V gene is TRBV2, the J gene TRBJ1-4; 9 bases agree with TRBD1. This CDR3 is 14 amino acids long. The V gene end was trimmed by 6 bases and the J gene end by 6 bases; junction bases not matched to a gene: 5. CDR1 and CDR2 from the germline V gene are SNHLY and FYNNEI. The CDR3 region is CASRVQGAYEKLFF. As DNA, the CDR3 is TGTGCCAGCAGGGTACAGGGGGCGTATGAAAAACTGTTTTTT.

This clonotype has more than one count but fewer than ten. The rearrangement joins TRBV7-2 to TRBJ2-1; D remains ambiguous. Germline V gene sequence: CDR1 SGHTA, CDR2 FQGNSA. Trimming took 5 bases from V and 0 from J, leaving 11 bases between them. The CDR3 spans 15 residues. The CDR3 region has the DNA TGTGCCAGCAGCCCCAGAACCTTCTCCTACAATGAGCAGTTCTTC. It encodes CASSPRTFSYNEQFF.

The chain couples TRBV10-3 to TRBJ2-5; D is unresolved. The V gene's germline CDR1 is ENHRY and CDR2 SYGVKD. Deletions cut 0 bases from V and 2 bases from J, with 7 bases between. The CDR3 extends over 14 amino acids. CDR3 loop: CAISESGSQETQYF. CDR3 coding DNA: TGTGCCATCAGTGAGTCGGGCAGTCAAGAGACCCAGTACTTC.

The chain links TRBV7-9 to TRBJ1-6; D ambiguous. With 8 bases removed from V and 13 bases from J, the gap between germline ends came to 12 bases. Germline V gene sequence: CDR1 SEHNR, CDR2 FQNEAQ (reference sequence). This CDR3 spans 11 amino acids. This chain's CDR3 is CASGVGWPLHF. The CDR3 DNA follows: TGTGCCAGCGGGGTGGGGTGGCCCCTCCACTTT.

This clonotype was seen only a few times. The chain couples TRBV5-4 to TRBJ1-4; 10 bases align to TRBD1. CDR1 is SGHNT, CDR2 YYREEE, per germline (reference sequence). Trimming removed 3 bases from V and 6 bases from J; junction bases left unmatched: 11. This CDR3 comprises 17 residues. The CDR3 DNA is TGTGCCAGCAGCTCTAGGAACTCCGGGACAGGGGATGAAAAACTGTTTTTT. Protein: CASSSRNSGTGDEKLFF. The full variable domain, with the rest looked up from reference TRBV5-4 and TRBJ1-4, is ETGVTQSPTHLIKTRGQQVTLRCSSQSGHNTVSWYQQALGQGPQFIFQYYREEENGRGNFPPRFSGLQFPNYSSELNVNALELDDSALYLCASSSRNSGTGDEKLFFGSGTQLSVL.

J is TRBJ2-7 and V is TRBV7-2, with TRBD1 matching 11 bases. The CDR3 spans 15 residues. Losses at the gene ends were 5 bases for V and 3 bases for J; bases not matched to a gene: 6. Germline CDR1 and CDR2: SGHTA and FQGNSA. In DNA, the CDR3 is TGTGCCAGCAGCCCACGGACAGGGGGCTACTACGAGCAGTACTTC. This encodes CASSPRTGGYYEQYF.

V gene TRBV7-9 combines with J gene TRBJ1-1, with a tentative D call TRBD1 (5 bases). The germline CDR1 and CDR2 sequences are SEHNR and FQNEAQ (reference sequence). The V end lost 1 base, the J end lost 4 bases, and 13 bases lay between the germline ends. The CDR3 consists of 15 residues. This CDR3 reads CASSLVMAGGTEAFF. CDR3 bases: TGTGCCAGCAGCTTAGTAATGGCCGGGGGCACTGAAGCTTTCTTT. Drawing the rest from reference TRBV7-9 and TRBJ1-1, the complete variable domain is DTGVSQNPRHKITKRGQNVTFRCDPISEHNRLYWYRQTLGQGPEFLTYFQNEAQLEKSRLLSDRFSAERPKGSFSTLEIQRTEQGDSAMYLCASSLVMAGGTEAFFGQGTRLTVV.

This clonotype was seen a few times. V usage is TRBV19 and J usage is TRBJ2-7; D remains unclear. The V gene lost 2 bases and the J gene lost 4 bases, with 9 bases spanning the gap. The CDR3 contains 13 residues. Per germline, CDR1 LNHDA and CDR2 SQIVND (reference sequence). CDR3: CASSIKRDYEQYF. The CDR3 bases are TGTGCCAGTAGTATAAAGCGAGATTACGAGCAGTACTTC. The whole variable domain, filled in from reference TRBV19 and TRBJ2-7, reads DGGITQSPKYLFRKEGQNVTLSCEQNLNHDAMYWYRQDPGQGLRLIYYSQIVNDFQKGDIAEGYSVSREKKESFPLTVTSAQKNPTAFYLCASSIKRDYEQYFGPGTRLTVT.

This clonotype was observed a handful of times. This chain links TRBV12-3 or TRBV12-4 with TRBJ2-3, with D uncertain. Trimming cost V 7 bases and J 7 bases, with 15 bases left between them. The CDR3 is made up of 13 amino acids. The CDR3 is CASTNTITNTQYF. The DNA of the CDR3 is TGTGCCAGCACCAACACAATAACGAATACGCAGTATTTT.